Described below is a single T cell receptor (beta chain) sequence and its context. Its antigen remains unidentified. TCRdb called the 5' RACE reads again in MiXCR, with one record for every CDR3 protein. The table shows about 400,000 distinct CDR3 sequences, with roughly 14% occurring only once. The CDR3 loop spans 15 amino acids. Germline CDR1 reads KGHDR; CDR2 reads SFDVKD. V dropped 3 bases and J dropped 5; count of bases not matched to a gene: 4. This sample was taken from a study of T-cell memory formation after mild COVID-19. Study-level information: The two donors had largely donor-specific TCR clusters.

Study outcomes and limitations: Several responding clones turned up in pre-infection memory, indicating that cross-reactive memory may have taken part. Researchers could not confirm that second-wave clones peaking on day 37 targeted SARS-CoV-2.

The sequenced material came from PBMCs or a T cell subset sorted from them (not recorded which). The chain joins TRBV24-1 to TRBJ2-1; TRBD1 matches at 9 bases. The receptor comes from a man aged 18 to 30 who had mild COVID-19 (a few samples of this study predate the infection). Cell type and time point are not known. Here the CDR3 reads CATSDPGQGDNEQFF. CDR3 bases: TGTGCCACCAGTGATCCGGGACAGGGCGACAATGAGCAGTTCTTC.